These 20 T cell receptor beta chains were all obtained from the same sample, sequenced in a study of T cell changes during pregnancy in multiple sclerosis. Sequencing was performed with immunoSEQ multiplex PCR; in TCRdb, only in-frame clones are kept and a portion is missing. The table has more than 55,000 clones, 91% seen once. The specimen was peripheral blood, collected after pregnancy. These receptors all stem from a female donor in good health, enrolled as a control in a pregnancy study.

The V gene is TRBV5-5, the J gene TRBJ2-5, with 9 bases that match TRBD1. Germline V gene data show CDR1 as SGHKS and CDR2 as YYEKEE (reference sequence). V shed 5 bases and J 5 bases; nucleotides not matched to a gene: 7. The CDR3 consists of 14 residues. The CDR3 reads CASRVTGGTETQYF. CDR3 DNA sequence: TGTGCCAGCAGGGTCACAGGGGGCACGGAGACCCAGTACTTC.

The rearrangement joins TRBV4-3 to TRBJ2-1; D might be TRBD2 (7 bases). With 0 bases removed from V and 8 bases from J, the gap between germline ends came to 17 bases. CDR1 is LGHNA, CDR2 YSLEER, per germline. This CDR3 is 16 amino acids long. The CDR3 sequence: CASSQDRGGANDEQFF. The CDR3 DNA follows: TGCGCCAGCAGCCAAGATAGGGGGGGCGCGAACGATGAGCAGTTCTTC.

CDR3 residues: CASGRMGFGGPNSEQYF. CDR3 DNA: TGTGCCAGCGGCCGAATGGGGTTTGGGGGCCCTAATTCCGAGCAGTACTTC. The chain links TRBV5-6 to TRBJ2-7; TRBD1 is a possible D gene (6 bases). V dropped 7 bases and J dropped 6 bases, with 29 bases sitting between them. This CDR3 comprises 17 residues. Germline CDR1 SGHDT, CDR2 YYEEEE.

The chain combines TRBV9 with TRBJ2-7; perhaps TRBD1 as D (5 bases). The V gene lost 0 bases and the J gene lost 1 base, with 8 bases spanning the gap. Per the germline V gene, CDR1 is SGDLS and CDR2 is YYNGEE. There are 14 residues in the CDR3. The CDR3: CASSVAAGSYEQYF. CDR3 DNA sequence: TGTGCCAGCAGCGTAGCGGCAGGGTCCTACGAGCAGTACTTC.

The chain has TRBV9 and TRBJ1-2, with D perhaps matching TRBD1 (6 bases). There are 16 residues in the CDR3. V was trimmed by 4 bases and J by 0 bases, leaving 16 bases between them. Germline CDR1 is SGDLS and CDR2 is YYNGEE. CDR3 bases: TGTGCCAGCAGCCCCGGGACATCCGCCGCTAACTATGGCTACACCTTC. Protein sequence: CASSPGTSAANYGYTF.

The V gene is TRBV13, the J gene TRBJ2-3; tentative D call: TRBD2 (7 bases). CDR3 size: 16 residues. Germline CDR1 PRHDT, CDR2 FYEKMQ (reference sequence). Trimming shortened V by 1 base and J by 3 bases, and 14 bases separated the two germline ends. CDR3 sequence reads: CASSLAGGVITDTQYF. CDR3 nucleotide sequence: TGTGCCAGCAGCTTAGCGGGGGGCGTGATAACAGATACGCAGTATTTT.

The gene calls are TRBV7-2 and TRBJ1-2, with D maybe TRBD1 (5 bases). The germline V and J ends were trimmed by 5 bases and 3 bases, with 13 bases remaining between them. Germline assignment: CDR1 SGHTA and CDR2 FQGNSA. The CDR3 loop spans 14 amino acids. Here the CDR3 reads CASSLDSTDYGYTF. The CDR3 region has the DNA TGTGCCAGCAGCCTCGACAGCACAGACTATGGCTACACCTTC.

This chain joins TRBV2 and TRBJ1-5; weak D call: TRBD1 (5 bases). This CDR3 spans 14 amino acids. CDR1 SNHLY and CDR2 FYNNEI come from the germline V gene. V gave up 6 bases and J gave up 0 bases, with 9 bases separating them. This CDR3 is CASRGGTSNQPQHF. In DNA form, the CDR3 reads TGTGCCAGCAGGGGGGGAACTAGCAATCAGCCCCAGCATTTT.

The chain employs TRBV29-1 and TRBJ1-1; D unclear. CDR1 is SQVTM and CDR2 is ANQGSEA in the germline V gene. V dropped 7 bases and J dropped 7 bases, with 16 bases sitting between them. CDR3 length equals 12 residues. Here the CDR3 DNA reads TGCAGCGGTGGTCTGGGTGGGAGTGAAGCTTTCTTT. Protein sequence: CSGGLGGSEAFF.

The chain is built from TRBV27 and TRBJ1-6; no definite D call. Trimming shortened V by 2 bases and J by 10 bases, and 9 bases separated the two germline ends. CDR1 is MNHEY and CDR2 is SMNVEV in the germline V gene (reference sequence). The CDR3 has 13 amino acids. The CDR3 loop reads CASSLVERSPLHF. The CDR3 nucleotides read TGTGCCAGCAGTTTAGTAGAGCGGTCACCCCTCCACTTT.

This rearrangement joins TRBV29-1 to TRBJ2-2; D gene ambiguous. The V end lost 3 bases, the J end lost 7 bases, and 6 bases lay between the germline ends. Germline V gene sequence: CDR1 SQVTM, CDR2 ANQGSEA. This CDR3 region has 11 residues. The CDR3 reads CSVDSGGELFF. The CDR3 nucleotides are TGCAGCGTTGACTCGGGCGGGGAGCTGTTTTTT.

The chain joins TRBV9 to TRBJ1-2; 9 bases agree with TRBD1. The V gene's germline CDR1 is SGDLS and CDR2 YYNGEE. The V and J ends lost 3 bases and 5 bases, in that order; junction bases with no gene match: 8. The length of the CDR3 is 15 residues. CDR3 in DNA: TGTGCCAGCAGCGCGTTACAGGGGGCCGGGTATGGCTACACCTTC. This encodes CASSALQGAGYGYTF. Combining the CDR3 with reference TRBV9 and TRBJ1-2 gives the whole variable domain DSGVTQTPKHLITATGQRVTLRCSPRSGDLSVYWYQQSLDQGLQFLIQYYNGEERAKGNILERFSAQQFPDLHSELNLSSLELGDSALYFCASSALQGAGYGYTFGSGTRLTVV.

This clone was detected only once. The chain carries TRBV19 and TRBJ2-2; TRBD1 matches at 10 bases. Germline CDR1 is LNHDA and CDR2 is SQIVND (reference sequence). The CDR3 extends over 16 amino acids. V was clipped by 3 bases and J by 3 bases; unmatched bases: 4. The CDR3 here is CASSMGQGPYTGELFF. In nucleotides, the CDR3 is TGTGCCAGTAGTATGGGACAGGGGCCCTACACCGGGGAGCTGTTTTTT.

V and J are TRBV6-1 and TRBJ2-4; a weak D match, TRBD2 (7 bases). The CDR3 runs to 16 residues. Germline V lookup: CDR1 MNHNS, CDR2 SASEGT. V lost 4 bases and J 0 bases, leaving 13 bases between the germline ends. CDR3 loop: CASSAPGGIAKNIQYF. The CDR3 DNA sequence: TGTGCCAGCAGTGCACCGGGGGGCATAGCCAAAAACATTCAGTACTTC.

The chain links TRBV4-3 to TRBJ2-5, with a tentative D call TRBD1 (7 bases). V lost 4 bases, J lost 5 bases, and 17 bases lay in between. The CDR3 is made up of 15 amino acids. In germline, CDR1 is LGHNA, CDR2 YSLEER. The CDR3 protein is CASSPGAGGKETQYF. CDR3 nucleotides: TGCGCCAGCAGCCCGGGGGCAGGGGGAAAGGAGACCCAGTACTTC.

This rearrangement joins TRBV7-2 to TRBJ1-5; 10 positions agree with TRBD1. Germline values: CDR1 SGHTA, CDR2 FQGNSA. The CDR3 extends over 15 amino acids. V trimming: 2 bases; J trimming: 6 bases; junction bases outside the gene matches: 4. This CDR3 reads CASSLRTGGGQPQHF. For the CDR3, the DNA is TGTGCCAGCAGCTTAAGGACAGGGGGAGGTCAGCCCCAGCATTTT.

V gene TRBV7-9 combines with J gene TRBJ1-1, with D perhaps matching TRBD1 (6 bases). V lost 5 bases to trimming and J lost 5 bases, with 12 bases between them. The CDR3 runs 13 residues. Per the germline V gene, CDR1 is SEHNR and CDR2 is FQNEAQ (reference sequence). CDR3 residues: CASSGRTVTEAFF. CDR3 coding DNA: TGTGCCAGCAGCGGGCGGACAGTGACTGAAGCTTTCTTT.

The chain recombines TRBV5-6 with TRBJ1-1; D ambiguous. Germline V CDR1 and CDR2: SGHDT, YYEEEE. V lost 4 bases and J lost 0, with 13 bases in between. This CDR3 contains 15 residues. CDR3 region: CASSPVTGLNTEAFF. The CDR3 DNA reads TGTGCCAGCAGCCCCGTTACGGGTTTGAACACTGAAGCTTTCTTT.

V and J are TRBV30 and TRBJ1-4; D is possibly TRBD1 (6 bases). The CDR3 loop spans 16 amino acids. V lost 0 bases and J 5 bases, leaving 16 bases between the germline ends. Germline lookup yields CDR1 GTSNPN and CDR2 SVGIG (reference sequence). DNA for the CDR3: TGTGCCTGGAGTGTGGTCGTGGGTCAGGGGAATGAAAAACTGTTTTTT. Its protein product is CAWSVVVGQGNEKLFF.

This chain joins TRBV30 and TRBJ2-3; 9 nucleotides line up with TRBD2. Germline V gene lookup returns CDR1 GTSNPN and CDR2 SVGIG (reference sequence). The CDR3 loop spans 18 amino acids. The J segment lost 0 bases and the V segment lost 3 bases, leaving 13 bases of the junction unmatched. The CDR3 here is CAWRGRGGGAGSTDTQYF. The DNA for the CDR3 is TGTGCCTGGAGGGGAAGAGGCGGGGGGGCCGGTAGCACAGATACGCAGTATTTT.